This T cell receptor beta chain was obtained from a study of blood T cell repertoires in COVID-19. Method: immunoSEQ multiplex PCR; TCRdb's copy keeps in-frame clones and lacks some. The sample shows roughly 140,000 clones, roughly 84% of them seen only once. This CDR3 spans 16 amino acids. V was pared by 3 bases and J by 4 bases, with 7 bases of the junction left unmatched. Per the germline V gene, CDR1 is LNHDA and CDR2 is SQIVND (reference sequence). The sequence came from a woman aged 45-65 years in a cohort sampled during active or convalescent COVID-19. The V gene is TRBV19, the J gene TRBJ2-1; TRBD2 agrees at 9 bases. Sequenced sample: peripheral blood. The CDR3 DNA reads TGTGCCAGTAGTATTGGGCGGGGGGGGATGTACAATGAGCAGTTCTTC. Residues: CASSIGRGGMYNEQFF.